A selection of T cell receptor beta chains follows, all from one sample in a study of post-analysis software for immune sequencing data. TCRdb re-derived calls from the PCR reads in MiXCR, one entry per CDR3 protein. The sample records fewer than 850,000 distinct CDR3 sequences, about 27% being singletons. Material for sequencing was blood. These receptor sequences come from a girl aged 10-17 years with multiple sclerosis. The CDR3 runs from the conserved cysteine through the conserved F or W. The D gene is left open where the match is weak. Clone size, where shown, is once, few, many, or a class for clones that have expanded.

size,D,V,J,CDR3,DNA
NA,TRBD2,TRBV2,TRBJ2-5,CAFAAGGGSGGETQYF,TGTGCTTTTGCGGCGGGAGGGGGAAGCGGGGGCGAGACCCAGTACTTC
NA,NA,TRBV12-5,TRBJ2-5,CASGFEELEPGTQYF,TGTGCTAGTGGTTTCGAGGAACTAGAGCCGGGGACCCAGTACTTC
few,NA,TRBV7-8,TRBJ2-7,CASSFEGGFYEQYF,TGTGCCAGCAGCTTCGAGGGGGGTTTTTACGAGCAGTACTTC
few,NA,TRBV7-2,TRBJ1-2,CASSRLGGQVGYGYTF,TGTGCCAGCAGCCGTCTCGGGGGGCAGGTTGGCTATGGCTACACCTTC
NA,TRBD2,TRBV12-3/TRBV12-4,TRBJ2-7,CASSLRASGASSYNEQYF,TGTGCCAGCAGTTTGCGGGCTAGCGGGGCGAGCTCCTACAATGAGCAGTACTTC
NA,NA,TRBV7-6,TRBJ2-7,CASSTSGSEQYF,TGTGCCAGCAGCACATCGGGAAGCGAGCAGTACTTC
NA,NA,TRBV7-8,TRBJ1-2,CASSTRQNYGYTF,TGTGCCAGCAGCACCCGACAGAATTATGGCTACACCTTC
many,NA,TRBV5-1,TRBJ1-1,CASSLAGNTEAFF,TGCGCCAGCAGCTTGGCCGGGAACACTGAAGCTTTCTTT
NA,NA,TRBV12-3/TRBV12-4,TRBJ2-1,CASSSRGAEGEQFF,TGTGCCAGCAGTTCACGCGGGGCCGAAGGGGAGCAGTTCTTC
few,TRBD2,TRBV14,TRBJ2-7,CASSPLAGRFYEQYF,TGTGCCAGCAGCCCGTTAGCGGGCCGCTTCTACGAGCAGTACTTC
once,NA,TRBV15,TRBJ1-4,CATTPSGSNEKLFF,TGTGCCACCACCCCGTCGGGATCTAATGAAAAACTGTTTTTT
few,TRBD2,TRBV7-2,TRBJ2-1,CTSSLASGLAGGNEQFF,TGTACCAGCAGCTTAGCGTCGGGACTAGCGGGAGGCAATGAGCAGTTCTTC
NA,TRBD2,TRBV4-3,TRBJ2-1,CASSQGTGREWFSNEQFF,TGCGCCAGCAGCCAAGGAACCGGGCGGGAGTGGTTTAGCAATGAGCAGTTCTTC
few,TRBD2,TRBV5-1,TRBJ2-1,CASSLGLAGVSDEQFF,TGCGCCAGCAGCTTAGGACTAGCGGGAGTCTCTGATGAGCAGTTCTTC
NA,NA,TRBV5-1,TRBJ2-1,CASSLGMDSPREQFF,TGCGCCAGCAGCTTGGGAATGGACTCCCCCAGGGAGCAGTTCTTC
few,NA,TRBV20-1,TRBJ2-3,CSASPYTDTQYF,TGCAGTGCTAGCCCCTACACAGATACGCAGTATTTT
NA,NA,TRBV6-2/TRBV6-3,TRBJ2-1,CASRRGLPYNEQFF,TGTGCCAGCAGACGTGGACTACCCTACAATGAGCAGTTCTTC
NA,NA,TRBV3-1,TRBJ2-2,CATSQGSGELFF,TGTGCCACCTCTCAGGGGAGCGGGGAGCTGTTTTTT
NA,NA,TRBV7-8,TRBJ2-1,CASSLGWTDSEQFF,TGTGCCAGCAGCTTAGGTTGGACGGATAGTGAGCAGTTCTTC
few,NA,TRBV7-9,TRBJ2-7,CASSLGGGSSEQYF,TGTGCCAGCAGCTTAGGTGGGGGGAGTTCCGAGCAGTACTTC
NA,NA,TRBV20-1,TRBJ1-5,CSQREGRDQPQHF,TGCAGTCAGCGGGAGGGGAGAGATCAGCCCCAGCATTTT